A selection of T cell receptor beta chains follows, all from one sample in a study of T cell repertoires in cytomegalovirus infection. One entry per CDR3 protein results from TCRdb running MiXCR on the reads. The sample has about 500,000 distinct CDR3 sequences; roughly a third are singletons. Their specific antigens are unknown. The starting material was cultured PBMCs, obtained from culture after CMV antigen stimulation. The receptors were sampled from a human donor in good health (CMV status not recorded). Some clones in this sample may be carry-over from other donors' samples. Both conserved end residues are part of each CDR3. For some rows the clone size is stated as once, few or many, or as a class when expanded; others skip it.

CDR3 protein	V gene	J gene	clone size
CASSYLGEKLFF	TRBV6-5	TRBJ1-4	many
CASSGEAGTSTDTQYF	TRBV7-9	TRBJ2-3	few
CASRSPTGAPRSPLHF	TRBV6-8	TRBJ1-6	-
CASSIRGGAYNEQFF	TRBV19	TRBJ2-1	-
CASSDGTGKETQYF	TRBV5-8	TRBJ2-5	few
CASSGGKIGFQETQYF	TRBV6-2/TRBV6-3	TRBJ2-5	few
CASSLAGTGYSPLHF	TRBV5-1	TRBJ1-6	once
CASSKLGTGRTEAFF	TRBV19	TRBJ1-1	few
CASSLAPNGYTF	TRBV12-3/TRBV12-4	TRBJ1-2	-
CAISERIQETQYF	TRBV10-3	TRBJ2-5	-
CATGLAGGPGETQYF	TRBV19	TRBJ2-5	-
CATSDGRAQPQHF	TRBV24-1	TRBJ1-5	few
CAWSEWTSRSGTDTQYF	TRBV30	TRBJ2-3	-
CASGVRVGSEQFF	TRBV6-2/TRBV6-3	TRBJ2-1	few
CASSPFGTRFHEQFF	TRBV11-2	TRBJ2-1	-
CASSSAGGEAFF	TRBV7-9	TRBJ1-1	-
CASSSTALFTGNEQFF	TRBV19	TRBJ2-1	-
CATREGLGNEQFF	TRBV2	TRBJ2-1	-
CASSLVIGLAGVEQFF	TRBV7-2	TRBJ2-1	-
CASSHSGEPNEKLFF	TRBV4-3	TRBJ1-4	few
CASSPGALAGGETQYF	TRBV7-2	TRBJ2-5	many
CASRLGTGNEKLFF	TRBV7-2	TRBJ1-4	-
CSAQELGQGVEKLFF	TRBV20-1	TRBJ1-4	few
CASSLGTGTGALHTQYF	TRBV11-3	TRBJ2-3	few
CASSMDSGRTLAKNIQYF	TRBV19	TRBJ2-4	-
CASSSGQENEQYF	TRBV7-2	TRBJ2-7	-
CASSYSWAGGDNEQFF	TRBV6-2/TRBV6-3	TRBJ2-1	-
CASSPGAGTGRNEQFF	TRBV19	TRBJ2-1	-
CASSGQGNDEQYF	TRBV5-1	TRBJ2-7	-
CASSYGQGPNTGELFF	TRBV6-2/TRBV6-3	TRBJ2-2	-
CASRPDMGRPTGELFF	TRBV2	TRBJ2-2	-
CASSREQGGGNNEQFF	TRBV28	TRBJ2-1	few
CASSIDRDRFRGYTF	TRBV19	TRBJ1-2	-
CASSPSGRLYNEQFF	TRBV12-3/TRBV12-4	TRBJ2-1	-
CASSSPHMGQNSYEQYF	TRBV28	TRBJ2-7	few
CASSLAGASSYNSPLHF	TRBV27	TRBJ1-6	-
CAISRDADQPQHF	TRBV10-3	TRBJ1-5	-
CASSGDRGRTGELFF	TRBV2	TRBJ2-2	few
CASSFSQGGELFF	TRBV12-3/TRBV12-4	TRBJ2-2	few
CASSQTLGSGTEAFF	TRBV7-2	TRBJ1-1	-
CSVEPGTGGSNYEQYF	TRBV29-1	TRBJ2-7	-
CASSEQGAIGEQYF	TRBV25-1	TRBJ2-7	-
CATRTPQTATNEKLFF	TRBV24-1	TRBJ1-4	-
CASSSVAGGHEQYF	TRBV5-5	TRBJ2-7	few
CASSYPPVGGGNTGELFF	TRBV6-5	TRBJ2-2	once
CASSLAGLLAGENTGELFF	TRBV7-2	TRBJ2-2	-